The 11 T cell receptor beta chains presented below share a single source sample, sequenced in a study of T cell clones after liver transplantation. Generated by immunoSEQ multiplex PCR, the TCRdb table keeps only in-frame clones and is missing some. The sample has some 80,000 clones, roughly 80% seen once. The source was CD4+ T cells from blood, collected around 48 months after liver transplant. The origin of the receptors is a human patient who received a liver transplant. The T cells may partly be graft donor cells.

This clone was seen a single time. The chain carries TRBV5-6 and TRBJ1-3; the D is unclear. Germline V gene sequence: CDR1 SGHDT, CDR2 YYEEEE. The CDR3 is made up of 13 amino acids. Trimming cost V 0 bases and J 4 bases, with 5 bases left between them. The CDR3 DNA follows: TGTGCCAGCAGCTTGGTCCGGGGAAACACCATATATTTT. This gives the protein CASSLVRGNTIYF.

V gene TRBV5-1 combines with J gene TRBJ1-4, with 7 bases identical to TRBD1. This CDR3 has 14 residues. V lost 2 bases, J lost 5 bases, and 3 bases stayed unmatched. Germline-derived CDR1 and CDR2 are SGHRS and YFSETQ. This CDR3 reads CASSLQGLNEKLFF. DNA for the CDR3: TGCGCCAGCAGCTTACAGGGGCTGAATGAAAAACTGTTTTTT.

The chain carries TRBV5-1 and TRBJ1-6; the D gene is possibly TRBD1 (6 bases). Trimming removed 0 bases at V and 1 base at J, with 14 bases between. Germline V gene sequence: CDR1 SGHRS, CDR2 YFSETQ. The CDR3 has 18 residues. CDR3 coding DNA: TGCGCCAGCAGCTTGGCCAAACAGGGTGATTCCTATAATTCACCCCTCCACTTT. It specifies CASSLAKQGDSYNSPLHF.

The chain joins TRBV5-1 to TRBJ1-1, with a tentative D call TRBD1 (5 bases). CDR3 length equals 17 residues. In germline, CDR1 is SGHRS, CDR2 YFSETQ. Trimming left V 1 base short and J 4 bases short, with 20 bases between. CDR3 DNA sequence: TGCGCCAGCAGCTTGAGTGCAGGGCTAACGGGCGGCACTGAAGCTTTCTTT. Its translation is CASSLSAGLTGGTEAFF.

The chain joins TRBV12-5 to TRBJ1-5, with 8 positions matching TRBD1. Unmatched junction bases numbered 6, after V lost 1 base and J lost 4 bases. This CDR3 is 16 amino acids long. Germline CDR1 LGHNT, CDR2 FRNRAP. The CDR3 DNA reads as TGTGCTAGTGGTTTGGCGAGGACAGGGCTGAATCAGCCCCAGCATTTT. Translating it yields CASGLARTGLNQPQHF.

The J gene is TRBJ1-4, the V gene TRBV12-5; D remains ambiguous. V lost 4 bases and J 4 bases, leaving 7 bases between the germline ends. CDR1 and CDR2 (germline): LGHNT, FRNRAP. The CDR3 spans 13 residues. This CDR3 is CASGSRINEKLFF. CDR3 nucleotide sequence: TGTGCTAGTGGTTCACGGATTAATGAAAAACTGTTTTTT. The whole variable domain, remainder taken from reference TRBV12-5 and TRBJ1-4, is DARVTQTPRHKVTEMGQEVTMRCQPILGHNTVFWYRQTMMQGLELLAYFRNRAPLDDSGMPKDRFSAEMPDATLATLKIQPSEPRDSAVYFCASGSRINEKLFFGSGTQLSVL.

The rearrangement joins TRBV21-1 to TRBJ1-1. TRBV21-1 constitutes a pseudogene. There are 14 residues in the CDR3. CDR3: CASLRGARDQFPPF. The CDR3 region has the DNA TGTGCCAGCCTACGAGGGGCCAGGGACCAATTTCCCCCCTTT.

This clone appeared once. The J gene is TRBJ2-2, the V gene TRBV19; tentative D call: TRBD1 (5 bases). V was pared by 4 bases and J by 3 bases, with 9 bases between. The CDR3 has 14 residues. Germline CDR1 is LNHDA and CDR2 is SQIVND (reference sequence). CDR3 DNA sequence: TGTGCCAGTAGTACAGACAGATACACCGGGGAGCTGTTTTTT. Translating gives CASSTDRYTGELFF. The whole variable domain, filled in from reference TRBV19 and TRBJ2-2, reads DGGITQSPKYLFRKEGQNVTLSCEQNLNHDAMYWYRQDPGQGLRLIYYSQIVNDFQKGDIAEGYSVSREKKESFPLTVTSAQKNPTAFYLCASSTDRYTGELFFGEGSRLTVL.

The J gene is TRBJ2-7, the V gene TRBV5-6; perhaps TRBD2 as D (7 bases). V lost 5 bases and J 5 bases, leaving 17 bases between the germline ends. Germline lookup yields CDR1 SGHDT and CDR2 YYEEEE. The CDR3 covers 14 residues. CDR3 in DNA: TGTGCCAGCAGGGATAGGGGGGGCCGCAACGAGCAGTACTTC. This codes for CASRDRGGRNEQYF.

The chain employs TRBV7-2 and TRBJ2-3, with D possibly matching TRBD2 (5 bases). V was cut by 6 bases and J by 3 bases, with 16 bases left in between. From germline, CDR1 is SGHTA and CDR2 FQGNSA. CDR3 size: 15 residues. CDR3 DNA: TGTGCCAGCAGTCGACCCCCTCTAGCAACAGATACGCAGTATTTT. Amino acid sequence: CASSRPPLATDTQYF.

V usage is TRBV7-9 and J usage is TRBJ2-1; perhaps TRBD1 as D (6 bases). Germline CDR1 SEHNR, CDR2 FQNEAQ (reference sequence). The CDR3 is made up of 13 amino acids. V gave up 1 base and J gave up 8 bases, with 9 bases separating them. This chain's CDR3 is CASSLEGVDEQFF. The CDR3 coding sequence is TGTGCCAGCAGCTTAGAGGGGGTAGATGAGCAGTTCTTC.